Below are 29 T cell receptor beta chains sequenced from a single sample in a study of type 1 regulatory T cells. From the reads, TCRdb called clonotypes with MiXCR, one entry per CDR3 protein. The sample carries over 90,000 distinct CDR3 sequences, roughly 30% recorded once. The sample consisted of CD4+ T cells, either the whole sample or a sorted fraction (not recorded which). Receptors were obtained from a human donor in good health.

The chain couples TRBV29-1 to TRBJ1-3; D remains unclear. Germline CDR1 and CDR2: SQVTM and ANQGSEA. This CDR3 has 12 amino acids. Trimming took off 4 bases at V and 3 bases at J, with 7 bases between the two ends. CDR3 bases: TGCAGCGTTGGGGAGTTTGGAAACACCATATATTTT. Protein sequence: CSVGEFGNTIYF.

This clonotype was detected many times. The chain combines TRBV20-1 with TRBJ1-5; D remains ambiguous. There are 14 residues in the CDR3. Trimming took 6 bases from V and 3 from J, leaving 15 bases between them. CDR1 is DFQATT, CDR2 SNEGSKA, per germline (reference sequence). The CDR3 DNA sequence: TGCAGTGCCATCCGGCCACAGCCCAATCAGCCCCAGCATTTT. This gives the protein CSAIRPQPNQPQHF.

This chain connects TRBV5-1 to TRBJ2-7, with 13 bases fitting TRBD2. CDR3 length: 16 residues. The germline V gene encodes CDR1 SGHRS and CDR2 YFSETQ. The J segment lost 4 bases and the V segment lost 4 bases, leaving 8 bases of the junction unmatched. The CDR3 protein is CASSAGLAGEGYEQYF. The CDR3 coding sequence is TGCGCCAGCAGCGCCGGACTAGCGGGAGAGGGTTACGAGCAGTACTTC.

A word on this clonotype: Without the conserved terminal phenylalanine or tryptophan, this CDR3 likely stems from a read error. No DNA is shown, since the ends of the CDR3 on it are uncertain; the CDR3 is the one TCRdb lists. V and J are TRBV2 and TRBJ2-7; TRBD1, the table's D call, lacks a check against the DNA. Looked up from germline, CDR1 is SNHLY and CDR2 is FYNNEI. The CDR3 sequence runs 11 residues, both termini included. The CDR3 loop reads CASSGTGPLDC.

Only a few counts were recorded for this clonotype. The chain employs TRBV5-1 and TRBJ2-1; a weak D match, TRBD2 (5 bases). Germline assignment: CDR1 SGHRS and CDR2 YFSETQ. This CDR3 has 19 residues. Trimming took 4 bases from V and 0 from J, leaving 23 bases between them. The CDR3 is CASSELFSAGLSSYNEQFF. Here the CDR3 DNA reads TGCGCCAGCAGCGAATTATTCTCGGCGGGCCTGAGCTCCTACAATGAGCAGTTCTTC.

This rearrangement joins TRBV5-1 to TRBJ2-2, with TRBD2 matching over 8 bases. Looked up from germline, CDR1 is SGHRS and CDR2 is YFSETQ. The V gene end was trimmed by 2 bases and the J gene end by 4 bases; junction bases not matched to a gene: 7. This CDR3 comprises 16 residues. In DNA form, the CDR3 reads TGCGCCAGCAGCTTTTTAGCGGGATCGAGCACCGGGGAGCTGTTTTTT. As protein: CASSFLAGSSTGELFF. The entire variable domain, with the rest obtained from reference TRBV5-1 and TRBJ2-2, is as follows: KAGVTQTPRYLIKTRGQQVTLSCSPISGHRSVSWYQQTPGQGLQFLFEYFSETQRNKGNFPGRFSGRQFSNSRSEMNVSTLELGDSALYLCASSFLAGSSTGELFFGEGSRLTVL.

The chain has TRBV5-1 and TRBJ2-7, with D hard to call. This CDR3 is built from 13 residues. The ends were cut back, 2 bases at V and 0 bases at J, with 6 bases in the middle. Germline values: CDR1 SGHRS, CDR2 YFSETQ. In DNA form, the CDR3 reads TGCGCCAGCAGCTTATCTAACTCCTACGAGCAGTACTTC. Encoded protein: CASSLSNSYEQYF. Full variable domain (rest looked up from reference TRBV5-1 and TRBJ2-7): KAGVTQTPRYLIKTRGQQVTLSCSPISGHRSVSWYQQTPGQGLQFLFEYFSETQRNKGNFPGRFSGRQFSNSRSEMNVSTLELGDSALYLCASSLSNSYEQYFGPGTRLTVT.

This clonotype was observed a few times. The genes are TRBV6-1 and TRBJ2-3; 7 bases are shared with TRBD1. CDR1 is MNHNS and CDR2 is SASEGT in the germline V gene. This CDR3 spans 15 amino acids. Trimming at V came to 2 bases and at J to 9 bases, leaving 11 bases not matched to a gene. The CDR3 nucleotides read TGTGCCAGCAGTGAAAAGCTTCCCCCACAGGGGACGCAGTATTTT. It codes for CASSEKLPPQGTQYF.

The chain carries TRBV20-1 and TRBJ2-3; possibly TRBD2 for D (6 bases). Germline values: CDR1 DFQATT, CDR2 SNEGSKA (reference sequence). This CDR3 is built from 16 residues. The V gene lost 2 bases and the J gene lost 0 bases, with 15 bases spanning the gap. DNA for the CDR3: TGCAGTGCTAGAACAACGGGGGTCCCTAGCACAGATACGCAGTATTTT. Its translation is CSARTTGVPSTDTQYF.

This clonotype was seen once. The V gene is TRBV5-4, the J gene TRBJ2-7; D unclear. CDR1 and CDR2 (germline): SGHNT, YYREEE (reference sequence). With 4 bases removed from V and 3 bases from J, the gap between germline ends came to 17 bases. This CDR3 is built from 15 residues. CDR3 loop: CASSPGPKDVYEQYF. In DNA form, the CDR3 reads TGTGCCAGCAGCCCAGGTCCCAAGGACGTCTACGAGCAGTACTTC.

The chain uses TRBV20-1 and TRBJ2-1, with TRBD2 matching 11 bases. Germline CDR1 DFQATT, CDR2 SNEGSKA (reference sequence). V lost 2 bases, J lost 7 bases, and 19 bases stayed unmatched. The CDR3 spans 19 residues. CDR3 residues: CSARFASGVLAGVSNEQFF. The CDR3 DNA reads as TGCAGTGCTAGATTCGCCAGTGGGGTACTAGCGGGAGTCAGTAATGAGCAGTTCTTC.

This clonotype was seen a handful of times. This chain joins TRBV20-1 and TRBJ2-3, with 11 bases matching TRBD2. Trimming removed 6 bases from V and 0 bases from J; junction bases left unmatched: 11. The CDR3 is 17 amino acids. Looked up from germline, CDR1 is DFQATT and CDR2 is SNEGSKA (reference sequence). In DNA form, the CDR3 reads TGCAGTGCGAAGAGGATAGCGGGAGGGCTAAGCACAGATACGCAGTATTTT. Translation gives CSAKRIAGGLSTDTQYF.

On this clonotype itself: Lacking the conserved final phenylalanine or tryptophan, this CDR3 likely reflects a read error. V is TRBV7-2 and J is TRBJ2-6, with 12 nucleotides matching TRBD2. With V trimmed by 0 bases and J by 0 bases, 6 bases remained unmatched. The germline gives CDR1 SGHTA, CDR2 FQGNSA. The CDR3 sequence is 20 residues long. The CDR3 DNA is TGTGCCAGCAGCTTAGCGTCCACTAGCGGGGGGAACTCTGGGGCCAACGTCCTGACTTCC. It codes for CASSLASTSGGNSGANVLTS.

The table lists this clonotype with a few counts. This chain uses TRBV28 with TRBJ2-1; possibly TRBD2 for D (6 bases). This CDR3 contains 15 residues. With 6 bases removed from V and 1 base from J, the gap between germline ends came to 13 bases. Germline V CDR1 and CDR2: MDHEN, SYDVKM. The CDR3 region is CASRGSGDSYNEQFF. The CDR3 nucleotides read TGTGCCAGCAGGGGATCGGGAGATTCCTACAATGAGCAGTTCTTC.

V gene TRBV12-3 or TRBV12-4 combines with J gene TRBJ2-3; D not certain. V dropped 7 bases and J dropped 2 bases, with 4 bases sitting between them. This CDR3 contains 11 residues. CDR3 coding DNA: TGTGCCAGCACCGCCACAGATACGCAGTATTTT. This encodes CASTATDTQYF.

The chain combines TRBV7-9 with TRBJ2-3, with D maybe TRBD2 (6 bases). The germline V gene has CDR1 SEHNR and CDR2 FQNEAQ (reference sequence). Trimming removed 4 bases at V and 4 bases at J, with 15 bases between. The CDR3 spans 15 residues. The CDR3 protein is CASSSPVTRPDTQYF. CDR3 coding DNA: TGTGCCAGCAGCTCCCCCGTGACTAGGCCAGATACGCAGTATTTT. Full variable domain (outside the CDR3, taken from reference TRBV7-9 and TRBJ2-3): DTGVSQNPRHKITKRGQNVTFRCDPISEHNRLYWYRQTLGQGPEFLTYFQNEAQLEKSRLLSDRFSAERPKGSFSTLEIQRTEQGDSAMYLCASSSPVTRPDTQYFGPGTRLTVL.

In this sample, this clonotype turned up once. The V and J genes are TRBV20-1 and TRBJ2-7, with 8 positions matching TRBD1. Trimming at V came to 4 bases and at J to 2 bases, leaving 10 bases not matched to a gene. Germline CDR1 and CDR2: DFQATT and SNEGSKA (reference sequence). This CDR3 has 15 residues. As DNA, the CDR3 is TGCAGTGCTACGCCAAGGGGGGACAGGCCCTACGAGCAGTACTTC. Its translation is CSATPRGDRPYEQYF.

A remark on this clonotype: A much larger clone lies a single base off, so this may be a read error. The chain recombines TRBV5-4 with TRBJ1-1, with 9 bases identical to TRBD1. V lost 4 bases and J lost 10; bases outside the gene matches: 11. Germline V CDR1 and CDR2: SGHNT, YYREEE (reference sequence). The CDR3 loop spans 14 amino acids. The CDR3 DNA reads as TGTGCCAGCAGCATCGGACAGGGGAGGGCTGGAGCTTTCTTT. This sequence encodes CASSIGQGRAGAFF.

This clonotype came up a few times. The rearrangement links TRBV27 to TRBJ2-3, with 8 bases fitting TRBD1. This CDR3 region has 15 residues. Trimming took 3 bases from V and 0 from J; bases not matched to a gene: 2. Germline V gives CDR1 MNHEY, CDR2 SMNVEV (reference sequence). CDR3 amino acids: CASSLQGASTDTQYF. In nucleotides, the CDR3 is TGTGCCAGCAGTTTGCAGGGGGCGAGCACAGATACGCAGTATTTT.

V gene TRBV27 combines with J gene TRBJ2-1; 13 nucleotides agree with TRBD2. The length of the CDR3 is 16 residues. In germline, CDR1 is MNHEY, CDR2 SMNVEV (reference sequence). After removal of 4 bases from V and 9 bases from J, the junction contained 9 bases not matched to a gene. This CDR3 is CASSYTSGRGTGEQFF. The CDR3 DNA reads as TGTGCCAGCAGTTACACTAGCGGGAGGGGTACGGGTGAGCAGTTCTTC.

Only a few counts were recorded for this clonotype. The rearrangement joins TRBV29-1 to TRBJ1-4, with TRBD1 as a possible D gene (6 bases). Germline loops: CDR1 SQVTM, CDR2 ANQGSEA. The ends were cut back, 5 bases at V and 0 bases at J, with 13 bases in the middle. The CDR3 length is 15 residues. CDR3 DNA: TGCAGCGTTACAGGGTTGACCTCAACTAATGAAAAACTGTTTTTT. As protein: CSVTGLTSTNEKLFF.

The DNA for the CDR3 is TGCGCCAGCAAAGGACAGGGGACGACCGGGGAGCTGTTTTTT. Its protein product is CASKGQGTTGELFF. The rearrangement links TRBV5-1 to TRBJ2-2; 9 positions agree with TRBD1. In germline, CDR1 is SGHRS, CDR2 YFSETQ. J gave up 5 bases and V 6 bases, and 5 bases lay outside the gene matches. The length of the CDR3 is 14 residues.

This clonotype has a single count. This chain uses TRBV2 with TRBJ1-2; weak D call: TRBD1 (5 bases). The CDR3 sequence is 14 residues long. With 2 bases removed from V and 4 bases from J, the gap between germline ends came to 11 bases. Germline loops: CDR1 SNHLY, CDR2 FYNNEI. CDR3 in amino acids: CASSERGGAYGYTF. CDR3 DNA: TGTGCCAGCAGTGAACGGGGCGGCGCCTATGGCTACACCTTC.

A word on this clonotype: This sequence may be a read error, since a much larger clone differs from it by one base. The J gene is TRBJ2-3, the V gene TRBV6-1; 7 bases line up with TRBD2. The germline V gene has CDR1 MNHNS and CDR2 SASEGT. The CDR3 totals 15 residues. Trimming cost V 7 bases and J 4 bases; bases outside gene matches: 11. The CDR3 nucleotides are TGTGCCAGCAACGCCCTCGGGGCGGGAGCAGATACGCAGTATTTT. Protein: CASNALGAGADTQYF.

This clonotype has more than one count but fewer than ten. The chain has TRBV5-1 and TRBJ2-3; D remains ambiguous. V lost 4 bases and J lost 5, with 5 bases in between. Germline assignment: CDR1 SGHRS and CDR2 YFSETQ. The CDR3 spans 11 residues. CDR3 amino acids: CASSAGDTQYF. CDR3 DNA sequence: TGCGCCAGCAGCGCCGGAGATACGCAGTATTTT.

Remarks on this clonotype: At one boundary the junction diverges from the germline segment, which might be a read error. This sequence joins TRBV11-2 and TRBJ2-1; D uncertain. Germline lookup yields CDR1 SGHAT and CDR2 FQNNGV. The CDR3 totals 15 residues. CDR3 in amino acids: CASSSVGLAYSEQFF. In DNA, the CDR3 is TGTGCCAGCAGCTCCGTAGGGCTCGCGTACAGTGAGCAGTTCTTC.

This sequence joins TRBV7-8 and TRBJ1-1; TRBD1 is a possible D gene (5 bases). Deletions cut 5 bases from V and 0 bases from J, with 16 bases between. The CDR3 is 16 amino acids. Germline V gene lookup returns CDR1 SGHVS and CDR2 FQNEAQ. CDR3 loop: CASSRRRDLMNTEAFF. In nucleotides, the CDR3 is TGTGCCAGCAGCCGCCGCCGGGACCTTATGAACACTGAAGCTTTCTTT.

The rearrangement joins TRBV20-1 to TRBJ2-3; TRBD1 might be the D (5 bases). This CDR3 contains 12 residues. Germline CDR1 DFQATT, CDR2 SNEGSKA (reference sequence). Trimming left V 3 bases short and J 5 bases short, with 9 bases between. The CDR3 DNA sequence: TGCAGTGCTAGGCAGGGTGGAGATACGCAGTATTTT. It translates to CSARQGGDTQYF.

This clonotype turned up a few times. The chain links TRBV7-2 to TRBJ2-7; D possibly corresponds to TRBD2 (5 bases). V lost 4 bases and J lost 7, with 20 bases in between. Germline V CDR1 and CDR2: SGHTA, FQGNSA. The CDR3 runs 15 residues. The CDR3 DNA reads as TGTGCCAGCAGCTCGGACGGACGAATGACGGGGGAGCAGTACTTC. Translating gives CASSSDGRMTGEQYF.